A single sample gave rise to the 3 T cell receptor beta chains below, sequenced in a study of tumor-infiltrating lymphocytes in primary liver carcinoma. Joint extraction of RNA and DNA used roughly 19-31 mg of bulk tissue that was unsorted. Using a constant-region primer together with ProtoScript II reverse transcriptase, TCR beta cDNA was made from roughly 500 ng of total RNA. Employing slightly modified ARM-PCR, three nested multiplex PCR rounds were run, and these gave rise to the TCR beta libraries. Two initial PCR rounds of around 10 cycles each paired TRBV1-TRBV30 forward primers with a C-beta reverse primer. TCRdb ran MiXCR on the multiplex PCR reads and lists one entry per CDR3 protein. The table lists 150,000 to 200,000 distinct CDR3 sequences, 85% of them singletons, with about a sixth in the top ten. Specimen: tumor tissue from primary liver carcinoma. The source is a man between 35 and 55 years old with primary liver carcinoma and hepatitis B virus infection.

This clonotype has more than one count but fewer than ten. The chain is built from TRBV12-3 or TRBV12-4 and TRBJ1-2, with TRBD1 matching 10 bases. The CDR3 consists of 12 residues. After removal of 10 bases from V and 6 bases from J, the junction contained 5 bases not matched to a gene. The CDR3 region is CAIRQGADGYTF. The CDR3, as DNA: TGTGCCATCAGACAGGGGGCCGATGGCTACACCTTC.

A word on this clonotype: Because the CDR3 is missing its conserved closing phenylalanine or tryptophan, this is likely a read error. CDR3 loop: CASSLAGGQETQYL. Written as DNA, the CDR3 is TGTGCCAGCAGCCTGGCGGGGGGCCAAGAGACCCAGTACCTC. The chain has TRBV5-4 and TRBJ2-5; 8 bases agree with TRBD2. Per the germline V gene, CDR1 is SGHNT and CDR2 is YYREEE (reference sequence). V dropped 4 bases and J dropped 1; count of bases not matched to a gene: 3. This CDR3 is 14 amino acids long.

Turning to this clonotype: An end of the junction differs from the germline gene, which may be a read error. The rearrangement uses TRBV6-5 and TRBJ2-6; D might be TRBD2 (5 bases). Germline lookup yields CDR1 MNHEY and CDR2 SVGAGI. The CDR3 has 17 amino acids. CDR3 residues: CASSYGGSSSVANVLTF. For the CDR3, the DNA is TGTGCCAGCAGTTACGGAGGCAGTTCCTCTGTGGCTAACGTCCTGACCTTC.